This record concerns one TCR beta chain sequence. The antigen is unknown. Division of CD4+ cells produced a CD45RA+ naive subset and a CD45RA-negative memory subset. Sequencing was performed with immunoSEQ multiplex PCR; in TCRdb, only in-frame clones are kept and a portion is missing. The sample includes about 2,500,000 clones, 85% to 95% of them seen just once. The sample comes from a study of shared clonotypes between healthy human individuals. The study, taken as a whole, reports: The study found 4.5% to 5% of naive CD4 clonotypes shared across four donors. Sequencing depth was a factor that was expected to affect clonotype sharing among donors. The authors sampled blood alone, and tissue repertoires likely differ.

The CDR3 totals 15 residues. V was clipped by 6 bases and J by 3 bases, with 15 bases between them. Germline-derived CDR1 and CDR2 are MNHNY and SVGAGI (reference sequence). V usage is TRBV6-6 and J usage is TRBJ1-5, with D maybe TRBD1 (6 bases). The sequenced material came from naive CD4+ T cells sorted from blood. Subset noted: CD45RA+ positively selected. This TCR derives from a man aged 18-30 years in good health. CDR3 in DNA: TGTGCCAGCAGCTACGGGGGGGGGCTCAATCAGCCCCAGCATTTT. Translated: CASSYGGGLNQPQHF.